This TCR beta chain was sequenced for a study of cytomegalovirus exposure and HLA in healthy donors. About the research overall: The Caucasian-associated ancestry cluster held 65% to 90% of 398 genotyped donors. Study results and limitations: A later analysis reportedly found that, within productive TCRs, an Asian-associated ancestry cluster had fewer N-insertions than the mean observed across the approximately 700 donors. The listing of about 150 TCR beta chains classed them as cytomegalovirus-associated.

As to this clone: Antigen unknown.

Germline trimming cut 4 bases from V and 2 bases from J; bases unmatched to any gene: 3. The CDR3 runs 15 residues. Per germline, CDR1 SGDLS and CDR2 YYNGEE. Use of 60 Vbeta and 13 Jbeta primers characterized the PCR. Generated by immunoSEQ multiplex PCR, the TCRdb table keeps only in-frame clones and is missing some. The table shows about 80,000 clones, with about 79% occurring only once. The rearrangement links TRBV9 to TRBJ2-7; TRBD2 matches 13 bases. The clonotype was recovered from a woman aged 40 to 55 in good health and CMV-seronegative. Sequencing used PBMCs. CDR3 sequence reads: CASSPGLAGAYEQYF. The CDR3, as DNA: TGTGCCAGCAGCCCAGGACTAGCGGGGGCCTACGAGCAGTACTTC.